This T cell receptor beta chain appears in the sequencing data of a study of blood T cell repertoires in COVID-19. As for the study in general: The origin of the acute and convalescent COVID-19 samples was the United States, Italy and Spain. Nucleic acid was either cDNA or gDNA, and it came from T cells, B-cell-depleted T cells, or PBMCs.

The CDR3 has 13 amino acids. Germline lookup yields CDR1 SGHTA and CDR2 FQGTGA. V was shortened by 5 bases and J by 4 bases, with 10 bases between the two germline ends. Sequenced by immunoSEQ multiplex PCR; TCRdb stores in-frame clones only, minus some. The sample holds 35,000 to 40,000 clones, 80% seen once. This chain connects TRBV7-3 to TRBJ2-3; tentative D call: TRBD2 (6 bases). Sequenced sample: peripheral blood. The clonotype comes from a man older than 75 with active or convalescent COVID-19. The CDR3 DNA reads TGTGCCAGCAGCGGGGACTCCGCAGATACGCAGTATTTT. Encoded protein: CASSGDSADTQYF.